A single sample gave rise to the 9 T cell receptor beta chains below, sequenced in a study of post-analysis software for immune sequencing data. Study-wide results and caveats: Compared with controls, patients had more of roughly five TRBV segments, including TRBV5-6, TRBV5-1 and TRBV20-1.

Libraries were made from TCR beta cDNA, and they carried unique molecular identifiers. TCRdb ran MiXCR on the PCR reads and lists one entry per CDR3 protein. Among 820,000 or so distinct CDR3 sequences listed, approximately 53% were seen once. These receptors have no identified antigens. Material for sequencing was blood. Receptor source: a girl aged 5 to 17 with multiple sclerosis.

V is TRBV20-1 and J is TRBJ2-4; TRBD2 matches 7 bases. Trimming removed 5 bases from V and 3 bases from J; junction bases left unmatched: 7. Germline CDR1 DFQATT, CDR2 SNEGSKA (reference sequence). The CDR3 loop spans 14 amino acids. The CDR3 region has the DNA TGCAGTGCTCCTGGGGGGGACGGCAAAAACATTCAGTACTTC. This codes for CSAPGGDGKNIQYF.

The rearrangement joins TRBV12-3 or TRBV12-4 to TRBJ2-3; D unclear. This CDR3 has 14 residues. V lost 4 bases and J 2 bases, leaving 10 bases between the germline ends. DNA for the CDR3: TGTGCCAGCAGTTCGGTTGAATTCACAGATACGCAGTATTTT. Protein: CASSSVEFTDTQYF.

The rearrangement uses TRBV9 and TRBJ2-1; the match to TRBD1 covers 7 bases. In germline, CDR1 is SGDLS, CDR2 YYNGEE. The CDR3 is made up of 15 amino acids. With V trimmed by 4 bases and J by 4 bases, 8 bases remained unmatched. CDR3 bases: TGTGCCAGCAGCTTAACCCCGGGACAGTACAATGAGCAGTTCTTC. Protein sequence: CASSLTPGQYNEQFF.

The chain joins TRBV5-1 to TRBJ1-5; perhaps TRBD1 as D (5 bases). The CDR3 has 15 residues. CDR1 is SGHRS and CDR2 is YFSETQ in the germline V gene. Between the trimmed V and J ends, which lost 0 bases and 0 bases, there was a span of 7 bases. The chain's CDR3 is CASSLGDASNQPQHF. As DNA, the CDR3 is TGCGCCAGCAGCTTGGGGGACGCTAGCAATCAGCCCCAGCATTTT.

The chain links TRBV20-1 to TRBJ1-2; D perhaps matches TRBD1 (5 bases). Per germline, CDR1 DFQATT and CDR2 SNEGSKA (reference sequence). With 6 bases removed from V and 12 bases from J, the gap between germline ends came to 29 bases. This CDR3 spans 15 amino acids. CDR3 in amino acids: CSAEDPVPSQVQDTF. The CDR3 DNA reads TGCAGTGCCGAGGATCCGGTCCCCTCACAGGTCCAGGACACCTTC.

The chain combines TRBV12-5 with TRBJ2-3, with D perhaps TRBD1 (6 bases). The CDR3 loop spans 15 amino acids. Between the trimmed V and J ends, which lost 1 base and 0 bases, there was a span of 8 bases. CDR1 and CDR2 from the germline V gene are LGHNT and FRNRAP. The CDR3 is CASGLGQASTDTQYF. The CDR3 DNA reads TGTGCTAGTGGTTTGGGACAGGCAAGCACAGATACGCAGTATTTT.

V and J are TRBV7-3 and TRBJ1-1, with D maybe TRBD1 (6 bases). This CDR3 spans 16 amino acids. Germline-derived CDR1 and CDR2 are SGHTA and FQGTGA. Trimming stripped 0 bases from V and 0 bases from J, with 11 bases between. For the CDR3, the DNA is TGTGCCAGCAGCTTAACAGGGGGGCTCATGAACACTGAAGCTTTCTTT. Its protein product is CASSLTGGLMNTEAFF.

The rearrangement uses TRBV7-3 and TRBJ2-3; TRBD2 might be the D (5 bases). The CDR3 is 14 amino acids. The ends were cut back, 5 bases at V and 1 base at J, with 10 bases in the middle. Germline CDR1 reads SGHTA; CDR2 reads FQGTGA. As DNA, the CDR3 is TGTGCCAGCAGCCGGGATTTCGGCACAGATACGCAGTATTTT. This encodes CASSRDFGTDTQYF.

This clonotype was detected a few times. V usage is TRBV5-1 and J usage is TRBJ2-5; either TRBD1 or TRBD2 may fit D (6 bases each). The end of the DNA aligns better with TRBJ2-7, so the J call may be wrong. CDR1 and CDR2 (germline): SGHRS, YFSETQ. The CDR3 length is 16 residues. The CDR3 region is CASSLGAQGRTDEQYF. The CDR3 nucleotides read TGCGCCAGCAGCTTGGGAGCGCAGGGGAGGACGGACGAGCAGTACTTC.